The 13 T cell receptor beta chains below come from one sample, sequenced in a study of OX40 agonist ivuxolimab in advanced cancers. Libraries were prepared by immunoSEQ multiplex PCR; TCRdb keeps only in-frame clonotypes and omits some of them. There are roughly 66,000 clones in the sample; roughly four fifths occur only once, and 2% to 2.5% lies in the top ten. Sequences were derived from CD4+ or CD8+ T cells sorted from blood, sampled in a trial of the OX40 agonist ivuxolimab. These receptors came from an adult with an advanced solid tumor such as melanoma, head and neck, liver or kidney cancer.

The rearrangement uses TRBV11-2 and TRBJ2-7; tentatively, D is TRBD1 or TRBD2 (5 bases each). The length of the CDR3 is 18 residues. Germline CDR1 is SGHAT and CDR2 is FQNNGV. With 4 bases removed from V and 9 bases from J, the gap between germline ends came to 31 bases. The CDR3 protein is CASSSSGTATSPYVSQYF. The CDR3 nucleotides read TGTGCCAGCAGCTCCTCCGGGACGGCAACATCTCCCTACGTCTCGCAGTACTTC.

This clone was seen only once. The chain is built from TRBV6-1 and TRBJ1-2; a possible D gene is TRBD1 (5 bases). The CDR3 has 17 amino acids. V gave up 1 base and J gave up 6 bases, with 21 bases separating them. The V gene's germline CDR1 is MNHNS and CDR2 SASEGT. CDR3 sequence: CASSEDVPVWGKDGYTF. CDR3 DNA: TGTGCCAGCAGTGAAGATGTTCCGGTTTGGGGGAAGGATGGCTACACCTTC.

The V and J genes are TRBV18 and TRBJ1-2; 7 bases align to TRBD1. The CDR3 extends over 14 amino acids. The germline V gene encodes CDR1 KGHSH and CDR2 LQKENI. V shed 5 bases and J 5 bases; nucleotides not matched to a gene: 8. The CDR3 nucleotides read TGTGCCAGCTCATCGGGACAGACTTTATATGGCTACACCTTC. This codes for CASSSGQTLYGYTF.

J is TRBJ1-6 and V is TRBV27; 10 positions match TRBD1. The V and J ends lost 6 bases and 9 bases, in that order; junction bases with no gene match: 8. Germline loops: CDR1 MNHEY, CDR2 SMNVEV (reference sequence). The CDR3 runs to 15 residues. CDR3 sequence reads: CASRRQGALGSPLHF. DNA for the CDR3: TGTGCCAGCAGGAGACAGGGGGCGCTTGGTTCACCCCTCCACTTT.

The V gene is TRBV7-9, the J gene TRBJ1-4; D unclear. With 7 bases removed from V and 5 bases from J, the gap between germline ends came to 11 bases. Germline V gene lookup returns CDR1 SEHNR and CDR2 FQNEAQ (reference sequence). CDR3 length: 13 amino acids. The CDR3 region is CASTSTENEKLFF. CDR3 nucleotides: TGTGCCAGCACCAGTACAGAAAATGAAAAACTGTTTTTT. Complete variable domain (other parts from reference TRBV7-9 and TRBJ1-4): DTGVSQNPRHKITKRGQNVTFRCDPISEHNRLYWYRQTLGQGPEFLTYFQNEAQLEKSRLLSDRFSAERPKGSFSTLEIQRTEQGDSAMYLCASTSTENEKLFFGSGTQLSVL.

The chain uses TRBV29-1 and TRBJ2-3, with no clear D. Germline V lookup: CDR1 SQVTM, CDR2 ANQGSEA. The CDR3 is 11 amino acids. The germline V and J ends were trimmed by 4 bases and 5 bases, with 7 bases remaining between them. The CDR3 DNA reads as TGCAGCGTTGGTGTGGGAGATACGCAGTATTTT. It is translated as CSVGVGDTQYF.

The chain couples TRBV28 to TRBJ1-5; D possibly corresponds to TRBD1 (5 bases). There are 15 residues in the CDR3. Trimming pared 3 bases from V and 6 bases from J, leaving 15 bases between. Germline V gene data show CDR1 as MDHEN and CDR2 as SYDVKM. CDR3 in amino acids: CASSLWQGPPQPQHF. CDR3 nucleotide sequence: TGTGCCAGCAGTTTGTGGCAGGGCCCTCCTCAGCCCCAGCATTTT.

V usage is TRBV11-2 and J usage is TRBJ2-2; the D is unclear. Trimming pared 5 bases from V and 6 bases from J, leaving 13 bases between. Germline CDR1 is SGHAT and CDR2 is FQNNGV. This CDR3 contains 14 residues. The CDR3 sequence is CASSSLVSAGELFF. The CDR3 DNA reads TGTGCCAGCAGCAGTCTAGTTTCCGCCGGGGAGCTGTTTTTT.

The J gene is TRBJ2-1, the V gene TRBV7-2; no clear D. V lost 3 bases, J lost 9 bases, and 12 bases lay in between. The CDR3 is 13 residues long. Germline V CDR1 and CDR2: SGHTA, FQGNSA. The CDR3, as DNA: TGTGCCAGCAGCTTGCACTTCCAGCCTGAGCAGTTCTTC. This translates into CASSLHFQPEQFF.

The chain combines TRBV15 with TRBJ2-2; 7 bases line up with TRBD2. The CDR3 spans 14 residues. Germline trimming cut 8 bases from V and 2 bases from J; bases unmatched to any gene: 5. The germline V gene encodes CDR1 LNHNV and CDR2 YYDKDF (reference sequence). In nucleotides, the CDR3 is TGTGCCACCCGGGGAGGGATTAACACCGGGGAGCTGTTTTTT. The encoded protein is CATRGGINTGELFF.

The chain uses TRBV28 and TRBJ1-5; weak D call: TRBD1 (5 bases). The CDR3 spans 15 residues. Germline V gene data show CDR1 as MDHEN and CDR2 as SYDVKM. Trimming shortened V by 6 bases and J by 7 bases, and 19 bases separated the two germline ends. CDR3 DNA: TGTGCCAGCAGACCCGGGACGGTCCTTAACCAGCCCCAGCATTTT. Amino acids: CASRPGTVLNQPQHF.

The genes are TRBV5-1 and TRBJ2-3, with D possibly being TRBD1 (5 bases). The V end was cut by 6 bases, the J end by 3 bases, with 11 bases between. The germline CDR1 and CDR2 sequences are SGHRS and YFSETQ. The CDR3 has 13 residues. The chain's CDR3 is CASTSRQTDTQYF. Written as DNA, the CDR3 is TGCGCCAGCACCTCGAGACAGACAGATACGCAGTATTTT. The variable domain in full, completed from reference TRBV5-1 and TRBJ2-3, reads KAGVTQTPRYLIKTRGQQVTLSCSPISGHRSVSWYQQTPGQGLQFLFEYFSETQRNKGNFPGRFSGRQFSNSRSEMNVSTLELGDSALYLCASTSRQTDTQYFGPGTRLTVL.

The CDR3 spells CASLRGTGGHEQYF. CDR3 nucleotide sequence: TGTGCCAGCTTACGCGGGACAGGGGGACACGAGCAGTACTTC. The chain joins TRBV6-6 to TRBJ2-7; 11 positions match TRBD1. This CDR3 has 14 residues. Unmatched junction bases numbered 8, after V lost 8 bases and J lost 5 bases. CDR1 MNHNY and CDR2 SVGAGI come from the germline V gene (reference sequence).